These T cell receptor beta chains were read from a single sample in a study of PD-1 blockade in classical Hodgkin lymphoma. Profiled with immunoSEQ multiplex PCR; TCRdb holds only in-frame clones, not every one. The sample shows approximately 15,000 clones, roughly nine tenths of them seen only once. Sequencing input: peripheral blood mononuclear cells (PBMCs). The receptors originated from a human donor with classical Hodgkin lymphoma. The CDR3 runs from the conserved cysteine through the conserved F or W. Each record gives: V gene, D gene, CDR3 length, clone size, J gene, CDR3 protein, CDR3 DNA. The D gene is left open where the match is weak. Size values are once, few and many counts, or a class for expanded clones, and some rows have none.

V gene: TRBV7-9; D gene: .; CDR3 length: 17; clone size: .; J gene: TRBJ2-1; CDR3 protein: CASSLDLTGGAYNEQFF; CDR3 DNA: TGTGCCAGCAGCTTAGATCTAACAGGGGGGGCCTACAATGAGCAGTTCTTC
V gene: TRBV5-5; D gene: .; CDR3 length: 16; clone size: .; J gene: TRBJ2-5; CDR3 protein: CASSLGGTGSGETQYF; CDR3 DNA: TGTGCCAGCAGCTTGGGGGGAACAGGGAGTGGAGAGACCCAGTACTTC
V gene: TRBV5-4; D gene: .; CDR3 length: 14; clone size: .; J gene: TRBJ2-2; CDR3 protein: CASKKGQNTGELFF; CDR3 DNA: TGTGCCAGTAAGAAGGGACAAAACACCGGGGAGCTGTTTTTT
V gene: TRBV27; D gene: TRBD2; CDR3 length: 12; clone size: .; J gene: TRBJ2-1; CDR3 protein: CASSLAGNEQFF; CDR3 DNA: TGTGCCAGCAGCCTAGCGGGCAATGAGCAGTTCTTC
V gene: TRBV7-6; D gene: .; CDR3 length: 13; clone size: .; J gene: TRBJ2-7; CDR3 protein: CASSLYRSSEQYF; CDR3 DNA: TGTGCCAGCAGCCTATACCGGAGCTCCGAGCAGTACTTC
V gene: TRBV19; D gene: .; CDR3 length: 15; clone size: .; J gene: TRBJ2-7; CDR3 protein: CASSIVQGVVYEQYF; CDR3 DNA: TGTGCCAGTAGTATAGTACAGGGTGTAGTCTACGAGCAGTACTTC
V gene: TRBV6-5; D gene: TRBD1; CDR3 length: 13; clone size: .; J gene: TRBJ1-2; CDR3 protein: CASRDRGRNGYTF; CDR3 DNA: TGTGCCAGCAGAGACAGGGGGCGAAATGGCTACACCTTC
V gene: TRBV7-9; D gene: .; CDR3 length: 16; clone size: .; J gene: TRBJ1-3; CDR3 protein: CASSWGQPSSGNTIYF; CDR3 DNA: TGTGCCAGCAGCTGGGGACAACCGAGCTCTGGAAACACCATATATTTT
V gene: TRBV2; D gene: .; CDR3 length: 13; clone size: .; J gene: TRBJ2-3; CDR3 protein: CASSAQLTDTQYF; CDR3 DNA: TGTGCCAGCAGTGCACAGCTCACAGATACGCAGTATTTT
V gene: TRBV4-3; D gene: .; CDR3 length: 15; clone size: once; J gene: TRBJ2-5; CDR3 protein: CASSQDHGVQETQYF; CDR3 DNA: TGCGCCAGCAGCCAAGACCACGGGGTACAAGAGACCCAGTACTTC
V gene: TRBV5-1; D gene: .; CDR3 length: 14; clone size: once; J gene: TRBJ1-1; CDR3 protein: CASSLASTEPRAFF; CDR3 DNA: TGCGCCAGCAGCTTGGCCAGTACAGAACCTAGAGCTTTCTTT
V gene: TRBV23-1; D gene: .; CDR3 length: 20; clone size: .; J gene: TRBJ1-6; CDR3 protein: CASTQVYPFRYGVANSPLHF; CDR3 DNA: TGCGCCAGCACCCAAGTTTACCCCTTTAGGTACGGAGTTGCAAATTCACCCCTCCACTTT
V gene: TRBV6-1; D gene: TRBD2; CDR3 length: 17; clone size: .; J gene: TRBJ2-1; CDR3 protein: CASSEEYGGSPYNEQFF; CDR3 DNA: TGTGCCAGCAGTGAAGAATACGGCGGGAGTCCTTACAATGAGCAGTTCTTC
V gene: TRBV2; D gene: .; CDR3 length: 14; clone size: .; J gene: TRBJ2-7; CDR3 protein: CASDPGQQTYEQHF; CDR3 DNA: TGTGCCAGTGATCCGGGACAACAGACCTACGAGCAGCACTTC
V gene: TRBV7-9; D gene: TRBD2; CDR3 length: 15; clone size: .; J gene: TRBJ2-7; CDR3 protein: CASSLGAGGPGEQYF; CDR3 DNA: TGTGCCAGCAGCTTAGGGGCGGGAGGGCCCGGCGAGCAGTACTTC
V gene: TRBV9; D gene: TRBD2; CDR3 length: 17; clone size: few; J gene: TRBJ2-3; CDR3 protein: CASSESRAGGPGDTQYF; CDR3 DNA: TGTGCCAGCAGCGAGTCGAGGGCGGGAGGGCCAGGGGATACGCAGTATTTT
V gene: TRBV7-3; D gene: .; CDR3 length: 13; clone size: .; J gene: TRBJ1-2; CDR3 protein: CASSSPGRGGYTF; CDR3 DNA: TGTGCCAGCAGCTCCCCCGGGCGAGGGGGCTACACCTTC
V gene: TRBV5-5; D gene: .; CDR3 length: 12; clone size: .; J gene: TRBJ2-7; CDR3 protein: CASSWGTYEQYF; CDR3 DNA: TGTGCCAGCAGCTGGGGTACCTACGAGCAGTACTTC
V gene: TRBV18; D gene: TRBD2; CDR3 length: 15; clone size: .; J gene: TRBJ2-1; CDR3 protein: CASSPPSGRDNEQFF; CDR3 DNA: TGTGCCAGCTCACCACCGAGCGGGAGGGACAATGAGCAGTTCTTC
V gene: TRBV28; D gene: .; CDR3 length: 15; clone size: .; J gene: TRBJ1-5; CDR3 protein: CASSLVRYSNQPQHF; CDR3 DNA: TGTGCCAGCAGTTTGGTTCGATATAGCAATCAGCCCCAGCATTTT
V gene: TRBV5-6; D gene: TRBD1; CDR3 length: 18; clone size: .; J gene: TRBJ1-1; CDR3 protein: CASSLARGQRIMNTEAFF; CDR3 DNA: TGTGCCAGCAGCTTGGCCAGGGGACAGAGGATCATGAACACTGAAGCTTTCTTT
V gene: TRBV11-2; D gene: TRBD1; CDR3 length: 14; clone size: .; J gene: TRBJ1-3; CDR3 protein: CASSWGQGGNTIYF; CDR3 DNA: TGTGCCAGCAGCTGGGGACAGGGAGGAAACACCATATATTTT
V gene: TRBV19; D gene: .; CDR3 length: 13; clone size: .; J gene: TRBJ1-2; CDR3 protein: CASSTRSNYGYTF; CDR3 DNA: TGTGCCAGTAGCACTAGGTCTAACTATGGCTACACCTTC
V gene: TRBV4-3; D gene: TRBD1; CDR3 length: 17; clone size: .; J gene: TRBJ2-7; CDR3 protein: CASSQDWGDRDFHEQYF; CDR3 DNA: TGCGCCAGCAGCCAAGATTGGGGGGACAGGGATTTCCACGAGCAGTACTTC
V gene: TRBV10-3; D gene: .; CDR3 length: 14; clone size: .; J gene: TRBJ2-7; CDR3 protein: CAIRGDWQSYEQYF; CDR3 DNA: TGTGCCATCAGAGGGGACTGGCAGTCCTACGAGCAGTACTTC
V gene: TRBV7-2; D gene: TRBD2; CDR3 length: 19; clone size: .; J gene: TRBJ2-6; CDR3 protein: CASTLTSARWLVGANVLTF; CDR3 DNA: TGTGCCAGCACCCTTACTAGCGCCCGGTGGTTGGTAGGGGCCAACGTCCTGACTTTC
V gene: TRBV5-1; D gene: TRBD1; CDR3 length: 17; clone size: .; J gene: TRBJ1-1; CDR3 protein: CASSLWRTGVGNTEAFF; CDR3 DNA: TGCGCCAGCAGCTTGTGGCGGACAGGGGTCGGGAACACTGAAGCTTTCTTT
V gene: TRBV7-9; D gene: TRBD2; CDR3 length: 17; clone size: few; J gene: TRBJ2-1; CDR3 protein: CASSPLAGGVSYNEQFF; CDR3 DNA: TGTGCCAGCAGCCCACTAGCGGGAGGAGTCTCCTACAATGAGCAGTTCTTC
V gene: TRBV9; D gene: .; CDR3 length: 13; clone size: once; J gene: TRBJ1-2; CDR3 protein: CASSFSLHYGYTF; CDR3 DNA: TGTGCCAGCAGCTTCAGTCTCCACTATGGCTACACCTTC
V gene: TRBV7-2; D gene: TRBD2; CDR3 length: 14; clone size: .; J gene: TRBJ2-1; CDR3 protein: CASSRTSGTGEQFF; CDR3 DNA: TGTGCCAGCAGCAGGACTAGCGGGACTGGTGAGCAGTTCTTC
V gene: TRBV19; D gene: .; CDR3 length: 13; clone size: .; J gene: TRBJ1-3; CDR3 protein: CASAAGFGNTIYF; CDR3 DNA: TGTGCCAGTGCCGCCGGATTTGGAAACACCATATATTTT
V gene: TRBV10-2; D gene: .; CDR3 length: 17; clone size: .; J gene: TRBJ2-1; CDR3 protein: CATRHIEGISSYNEQFF; CDR3 DNA: TGCGCCACGCGCCATATTGAAGGAATCAGCTCCTACAATGAGCAGTTCTTC
V gene: TRBV4-3; D gene: .; CDR3 length: 15; clone size: .; J gene: TRBJ1-2; CDR3 protein: CASSQSGTSNYGYTF; CDR3 DNA: TGCGCCAGCAGCCAGTCCGGGACAAGCAACTATGGCTACACCTTC
V gene: TRBV10-3; D gene: .; CDR3 length: 14; clone size: .; J gene: TRBJ1-5; CDR3 protein: CAIRGVGDNQPQHF; CDR3 DNA: TGTGCCATCCGGGGGGTTGGGGACAATCAGCCCCAGCATTTT
V gene: TRBV28; D gene: .; CDR3 length: 14; clone size: few; J gene: TRBJ2-3; CDR3 protein: CASSLYGSADTQYF; CDR3 DNA: TGTGCCAGCAGTTTATATGGTTCCGCAGATACGCAGTATTTT
V gene: TRBV6-5; D gene: TRBD1; CDR3 length: 15; clone size: .; J gene: TRBJ2-7; CDR3 protein: CASSYRDRGVYEQYF; CDR3 DNA: TGTGCCAGCAGTTACCGGGACAGGGGTGTCTACGAGCAGTACTTC
V gene: TRBV15; D gene: .; CDR3 length: 16; clone size: .; J gene: TRBJ2-7; CDR3 protein: CATSRVTGLPGNEQYF; CDR3 DNA: TGTGCCACCAGCAGGGTCACGGGCCTCCCGGGGAACGAGCAGTACTTC
V gene: TRBV7-6; D gene: .; CDR3 length: 15; clone size: .; J gene: TRBJ2-7; CDR3 protein: CASSLGVGTVYEQYF; CDR3 DNA: TGTGCCAGCAGCCTGGGTGTTGGCACAGTCTACGAGCAGTACTTC
V gene: TRBV9; D gene: .; CDR3 length: 17; clone size: once; J gene: TRBJ2-2; CDR3 protein: CASSVGPSRGTAGELFF; CDR3 DNA: TGTGCCAGCAGCGTAGGCCCCTCCAGGGGAACGGCCGGGGAGCTGTTTTTT
V gene: TRBV7-9; D gene: .; CDR3 length: 13; clone size: .; J gene: TRBJ1-2; CDR3 protein: CASSLAGFGGYTF; CDR3 DNA: TGTGCCAGCAGCTTAGCGGGATTTGGGGGCTACACCTTC
V gene: TRBV5-1; D gene: .; CDR3 length: 13; clone size: .; J gene: TRBJ2-2; CDR3 protein: CASSRADTGELFF; CDR3 DNA: TGCGCCAGCAGCCGCGCCGACACCGGGGAGCTGTTTTTT
V gene: TRBV28; D gene: TRBD1; CDR3 length: 19; clone size: .; J gene: TRBJ2-5; CDR3 protein: CASSATGTGTSGPKRTQYF; CDR3 DNA: TGTGCCAGCAGTGCTACCGGGACAGGGACTTCAGGACCGAAGAGGACCCAGTACTTC
V gene: TRBV19; D gene: .; CDR3 length: 14; clone size: once; J gene: TRBJ2-1; CDR3 protein: CATSLSGSYNEQFF; CDR3 DNA: TGTGCCACCTCCTTGTCCGGTTCCTACAATGAGCAGTTCTTC
V gene: TRBV7-9; D gene: TRBD1; CDR3 length: 15; clone size: .; J gene: TRBJ1-6; CDR3 protein: CASSSKGQINSPLHF; CDR3 DNA: TGTGCCAGCAGCTCCAAGGGACAGATCAATTCACCCCTCCACTTT
V gene: TRBV7-2; D gene: .; CDR3 length: 15; clone size: .; J gene: TRBJ2-3; CDR3 protein: CASSGTLGRTDTQYF; CDR3 DNA: TGTGCCAGCAGCGGGACCTTAGGGAGAACAGATACGCAGTATTTT
V gene: TRBV28; D gene: .; CDR3 length: 14; clone size: .; J gene: TRBJ1-5; CDR3 protein: CASRVGNSNQPQHF; CDR3 DNA: TGTGCCAGCAGGGTTGGCAATAGCAATCAGCCCCAGCATTTT
V gene: TRBV7-2; D gene: .; CDR3 length: 14; clone size: .; J gene: TRBJ1-2; CDR3 protein: CASSRAGDGYGYTF; CDR3 DNA: TGTGCCAGCAGCCGGGCTGGGGACGGCTATGGCTACACCTTC
V gene: TRBV28; D gene: .; CDR3 length: 11; clone size: .; J gene: TRBJ2-1; CDR3 protein: CASSLRYEQFF; CDR3 DNA: TGTGCCAGCAGTTTAAGGTATGAGCAGTTCTTC
V gene: TRBV30; D gene: .; CDR3 length: 13; clone size: once; J gene: TRBJ1-6; CDR3 protein: CAWSPAGSKPLHF; CDR3 DNA: TGTGCCTGGAGTCCCGCGGGGTCAAAGCCCCTCCACTTT
V gene: TRBV6-1; D gene: .; CDR3 length: 18; clone size: once; J gene: TRBJ2-3; CDR3 protein: CASSENMAGARRWDTQYF; CDR3 DNA: TGTGCCAGCAGTGAAAATATGGCAGGGGCAAGGAGGTGGGATACGCAGTATTTT
V gene: TRBV5-8; D gene: TRBD1; CDR3 length: 16; clone size: .; J gene: TRBJ1-1; CDR3 protein: CASSDGQGDMNTEAFF; CDR3 DNA: TGTGCCAGCAGCGACGGACAGGGGGACATGAACACTGAAGCTTTCTTT
V gene: TRBV2; D gene: .; CDR3 length: 15; clone size: .; J gene: TRBJ2-5; CDR3 protein: CASAARQATQETQYF; CDR3 DNA: TGTGCCTCAGCAGCCCGACAGGCGACCCAAGAGACCCAGTACTTC
V gene: TRBV5-8; D gene: .; CDR3 length: 19; clone size: .; J gene: TRBJ2-7; CDR3 protein: CASSLANIRNLDYHYEQYF; CDR3 DNA: TGTGCCAGCAGCTTGGCCAATATTAGAAATTTGGATTACCACTACGAGCAGTACTTC
V gene: TRBV2; D gene: .; CDR3 length: 14; clone size: .; J gene: TRBJ2-3; CDR3 protein: CASIGGGSADTQYF; CDR3 DNA: TGTGCCAGCATTGGAGGGGGCAGTGCAGATACGCAGTATTTT
V gene: TRBV11-2; D gene: TRBD2; CDR3 length: 15; clone size: .; J gene: TRBJ2-7; CDR3 protein: CASSLGGGSHTEQYF; CDR3 DNA: TGTGCCAGCAGCTTGGGCGGCGGGAGTCATACCGAGCAGTACTTC
V gene: TRBV5-5; D gene: TRBD2; CDR3 length: 16; clone size: .; J gene: TRBJ2-7; CDR3 protein: CASSGGSGLSSYEQYF; CDR3 DNA: TGTGCCAGCAGCGGGGGTAGCGGGTTAAGCTCCTACGAGCAGTACTTC
V gene: TRBV18; D gene: .; CDR3 length: 14; clone size: once; J gene: TRBJ2-2; CDR3 protein: CASSPFKGAGELFF; CDR3 DNA: TGTGCCAGCTCACCATTCAAGGGCGCCGGGGAGCTGTTTTTT
V gene: TRBV28; D gene: TRBD1; CDR3 length: 15; clone size: once; J gene: TRBJ1-4; CDR3 protein: CASSLRTGKNEKLFF; CDR3 DNA: TGTGCCAGCAGTTTACGGACAGGGAAAAATGAAAAACTGTTTTTT
V gene: TRBV10-1; D gene: .; CDR3 length: 15; clone size: .; J gene: TRBJ2-1; CDR3 protein: CATSTSARPYNEQFF; CDR3 DNA: TGCGCCACCTCGACGAGCGCCCGCCCGTACAATGAGCAGTTCTTC